One sample yielded the 2 T cell receptor beta chains listed below, sequenced in a study of cytomegalovirus exposure and HLA in healthy donors. 13 Jbeta primers and 60 Vbeta primers were used for the PCR. Libraries were prepared by immunoSEQ multiplex PCR; TCRdb keeps only in-frame clonotypes and omits some of them. Among 65,000 to 85,000 clones, around 80% were seen once, and the ten largest hold more than 2.5%. The sample taken for sequencing was PBMCs. The receptors stem from a man aged 50-59 years in good health and CMV-seropositive.

This clone showed up just once. V usage is TRBV11-3 and J usage is TRBJ2-7; 11 bases agree with TRBD2. After removal of 6 bases from V and 2 bases from J, the junction contained 3 bases not matched to a gene. The CDR3 contains 14 residues. Per germline, CDR1 SGHNT and CDR2 YENEEA. CDR3 loop: CASSSGRGAYEQYF. CDR3 in DNA: TGTGCCAGCAGTAGCGGGAGGGGTGCCTACGAGCAGTACTTC. The whole variable domain, remainder taken from reference TRBV11-3 and TRBJ2-7, is EAGVVQSPRYKIIEKKQPVAFWCNPISGHNTLYWYLQNLGQGPELLIRYENEEAVDDSQLPKDRFSAERLKGVDSTLKIQPAELGDSAVYLCASSSGRGAYEQYFGPGTRLTVT.

The chain joins TRBV9 to TRBJ2-1; possibly TRBD2 for D (6 bases). The V and J ends lost 3 bases and 7 bases respectively, with 11 bases between them. Germline assignment: CDR1 SGDLS and CDR2 YYNGEE. The CDR3 contains 13 residues. CDR3 nucleotides: TGTGCCAGCAGCGCTACTAGCCCAAATGAGCAGTTCTTC. Amino acid sequence: CASSATSPNEQFF.